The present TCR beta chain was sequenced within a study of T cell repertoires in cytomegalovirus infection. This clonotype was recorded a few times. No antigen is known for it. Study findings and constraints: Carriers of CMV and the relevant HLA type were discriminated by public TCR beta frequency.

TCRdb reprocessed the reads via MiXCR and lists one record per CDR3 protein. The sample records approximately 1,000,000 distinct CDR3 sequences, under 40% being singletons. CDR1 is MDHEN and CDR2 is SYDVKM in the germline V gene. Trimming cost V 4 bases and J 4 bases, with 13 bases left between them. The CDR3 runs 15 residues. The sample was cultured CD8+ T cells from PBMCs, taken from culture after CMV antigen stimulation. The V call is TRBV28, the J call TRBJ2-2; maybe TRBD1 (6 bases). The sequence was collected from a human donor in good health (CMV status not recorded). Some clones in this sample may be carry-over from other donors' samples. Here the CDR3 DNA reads TGTGCCAGCAGTTCCAGGGACACCATCACCGGGGAGCTGTTTTTT. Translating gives CASSSRDTITGELFF.